The 30 T cell receptor beta chains below come from one sample, sequenced in a study of T cells in Graves' hyperthyroidism and ophthalmopathy. Authors of the study amplified TCR beta CDR3 regions from RNA transcripts. HTBI primers were used for first-round RT-PCR of the TCR CDR3. MiXCR, run by TCRdb on the multiplex PCR reads, gives a single entry per CDR3 protein. This table has 660,000 or so distinct CDR3 sequences, just under 45% appearing once. The sequenced material came from peripheral blood or thyroid tissue (not recorded which). These receptors were taken from an adult man with Graves' disease, either hyperthyroidism or ophthalmopathy (not recorded which).

This chain joins TRBV20-1 and TRBJ2-6; TRBD1 might be the D (6 bases). The CDR3 sequence is 15 residues long. Trimming pared 3 bases from V and 1 base from J, leaving 10 bases between. The V gene's germline CDR1 is DFQATT and CDR2 SNEGSKA (reference sequence). The chain's CDR3 is CSASSGVSGANVLTF. CDR3 nucleotide sequence: TGCAGTGCTAGCTCAGGGGTTTCTGGGGCCAACGTCCTGACTTTC.

This clonotype was observed at least ten times. The chain combines TRBV29-1 with TRBJ1-5, with TRBD1 as a possible D gene (5 bases). The CDR3 has 13 amino acids. Trimming removed 4 bases from V and 3 bases from J, with 10 bases in between. Germline-derived CDR1 and CDR2 are SQVTM and ANQGSEA. The CDR3 here is CSVGPGPNQPQHF. In DNA, the CDR3 is TGCAGCGTTGGCCCGGGACCCAATCAGCCCCAGCATTTT. The full variable domain, rest sourced from reference TRBV29-1 and TRBJ1-5, is SAVISQKPSRDICQRGTSLTIQCQVDSQVTMMFWYRQQPGQSLTLIATANQGSEATYESGFVIDKFPISRPNLTFSTLTVSNMSPEDSSIYLCSVGPGPNQPQHFGDGTRLSIL.

Regarding this clonotype: One junction end does not reproduce the germline sequence, and a read error may be involved. V usage is TRBV11-2 and J usage is TRBJ2-5, with TRBD1 matching over 7 bases. In germline, CDR1 is SGHAT, CDR2 FQNNGV. The CDR3 contains 15 residues. CDR3 nucleotides: TGTGCCAGCAGCTCATCTACAGGGGTGGGAGAGACCCAGCACTTC. Its protein product is CASSSSTGVGETQHF.

This clonotype was detected ten times or more. The V gene is TRBV9, the J gene TRBJ1-6; a weak D match, TRBD1 (5 bases). The germline V and J ends were trimmed by 0 bases and 6 bases, with 13 bases remaining between them. Germline loops: CDR1 SGDLS, CDR2 YYNGEE. The CDR3 runs to 16 residues. Here the CDR3 DNA reads TGTGCCAGCAGCGTAGGGGTCAGGGTCGGTAATTCACCCCTCCACTTT. This translates into CASSVGVRVGNSPLHF.

The chain carries TRBV15 and TRBJ1-2; D call uncertain. Trimming pared 3 bases from V and 4 bases from J, leaving 12 bases between. CDR1 is LNHNV and CDR2 is YYDKDF in the germline V gene (reference sequence). This CDR3 has 14 residues. In nucleotides, the CDR3 is TGTGCCACCAGCAGCTTACCATCGGGCTATGGCTACACCTTC. Its protein is CATSSLPSGYGYTF.

The J gene is TRBJ1-1, the V gene TRBV7-8, with D unclear. The CDR3 contains 12 residues. Germline CDR1 and CDR2: SGHVS and FQNEAQ. V was shortened by 5 bases and J by 7 bases, with 11 bases between the two germline ends. The CDR3 loop reads CASSEHGIEAFF. The CDR3 nucleotides are TGTGCCAGCAGCGAACACGGGATTGAAGCTTTCTTT.

This clonotype was observed a single time. Relative to the germline gene, one junction end is altered; a read error may explain this. The genes are TRBV20-1 and TRBJ2-5; 8 bases line up with TRBD1. The CDR3 totals 13 residues. From germline, CDR1 is DFQATT and CDR2 SNEGSKA (reference sequence). Written as DNA, the CDR3 is TGCAGTGCTAGTGGGCAGGGGGCAGAGACCCAGCACTTC. This codes for CSASGQGAETQHF.

This clonotype has a single count. The rearrangement joins TRBV5-5 to TRBJ1-2; 9 bases map to TRBD1. V shed 0 bases, J shed 6 bases, and the junction held 9 bases outside the gene matches. Germline lookup yields CDR1 SGHKS and CDR2 YYEKEE (reference sequence). The CDR3 contains 16 residues. The CDR3 reads CASSLAGTGQINGYTF. The CDR3 coding sequence is TGTGCCAGCAGCTTGGCCGGGACAGGGCAAATCAATGGCTACACCTTC.

This clonotype showed up just once. V is TRBV25-1 and J is TRBJ1-1, with 10 positions matching TRBD1. The CDR3 covers 15 residues. Germline assignment: CDR1 MGHDK and CDR2 SYGVNS. The CDR3 DNA reads as TGTGCTAGTCGACAGGGGGCGAAAGGGAACACTGAAGCTTTCTTT. This translates into CASRQGAKGNTEAFF.

The V gene is TRBV6-5, the J gene TRBJ2-7, with 9 positions matching TRBD1. The germline V gene has CDR1 MNHEY and CDR2 SVGAGI. The CDR3 spans 14 residues. After removal of 5 bases from V and 3 bases from J, the junction contained 5 bases not matched to a gene. The CDR3 spells CASSQGTGRYEQYF. The CDR3 DNA reads as TGTGCCAGCAGTCAGGGGACAGGGCGCTACGAGCAGTACTTC.

This clonotype came up a few times. V usage is TRBV11-2 and J usage is TRBJ2-7; no reliable D call. Trimming took 4 bases from V and 7 from J, leaving 8 bases between them. There are 11 residues in the CDR3. CDR1 SGHAT and CDR2 FQNNGV come from the germline V gene. The CDR3 DNA reads TGTGCCAGCAGCTCCCTCTGGGAGCAGTACTTC. It codes for CASSSLWEQYF.

Concerning this clonotype itself: At one of its ends the junction is not consistent with the germline gene, which may arise from a read error. The J gene is TRBJ2-5, the V gene TRBV7-9, with D possibly being TRBD1 (7 bases). Germline values: CDR1 SEHNR, CDR2 FQNEAQ (reference sequence). The CDR3 runs 16 residues. In nucleotides, the CDR3 is TGCGCCAGCAGCTTGGCCGGGACTCAAGGGGGCGAGACCCAGTACTTC. Protein product: CASSLAGTQGGETQYF.

The chain has TRBV7-8 and TRBJ1-1; D not resolved. This CDR3 spans 14 amino acids. Trimming cost V 5 bases and J 3 bases, with 13 bases left between them. Looked up from germline, CDR1 is SGHVS and CDR2 is FQNEAQ. DNA of the CDR3: TGTGCCAGCAGCACAGATTGGGTCTACACTGAAGCTTTCTTT. Its translation: CASSTDWVYTEAFF. Full variable domain (rest looked up from reference TRBV7-8 and TRBJ1-1): GAGVSQSPRYKVAKRGQDVALRCDPISGHVSLFWYQQALGQGPEFLTYFQNEAQLDKSGLPSDRFFAERPEGSVSTLKIQRTQQEDSAVYLCASSTDWVYTEAFFGQGTRLTVV.

As to this clonotype: The junction departs from germline at one end; a sequencing error may be responsible. V gene TRBV4-1 combines with J gene TRBJ2-2; TRBD2 agrees at 8 bases. Germline CDR1 and CDR2: MGHRA and YSYEKL. This CDR3 has 16 residues. CDR3 residues: CASSQASGLYTGELFF. DNA of the CDR3: TGTGCCAGCAGCCAAGCTAGCGGGTTGTACACCGGGGAGCTGTTTTTT.

The rearrangement links TRBV29-1 to TRBJ1-1; a weak D match, TRBD1 (6 bases). Trimming left V 3 bases short and J 0 bases short, with 8 bases between. CDR1 and CDR2 from the germline V gene are SQVTM and ANQGSEA. The CDR3 runs to 13 residues. DNA for the CDR3: TGCAGCGTTGACCAGGGGATGAACACTGAAGCTTTCTTT. Translated, it gives CSVDQGMNTEAFF.

This clonotype was seen a handful of times. The genes are TRBV7-2 and TRBJ2-2; 14 bases line up with TRBD2. Unmatched junction bases numbered 3, after V lost 3 bases and J lost 3 bases. CDR1 and CDR2 (germline): SGHTA, FQGNSA. There are 17 residues in the CDR3. CDR3 loop: CASSLGTSGRYTGELFF. For the CDR3, the DNA is TGTGCCAGCAGCTTGGGGACTAGCGGGAGATACACCGGGGAGCTGTTTTTT.

The V gene is TRBV20-1, the J gene TRBJ2-7; 9 bases line up with TRBD1. V lost 0 bases to trimming and J lost 6 bases; unmatched junction nucleotides: 12. The germline gives CDR1 DFQATT, CDR2 SNEGSKA (reference sequence). The CDR3 extends over 16 amino acids. CDR3 bases: TGCAGTGCTAGAGATACAGGGGGCGGAATTTATCGCGAGCAGTACTTC. Translation: CSARDTGGGIYREQYF.

This clonotype was recorded many times. The chain carries TRBV14 and TRBJ1-1; the D is unclear. Germline V CDR1 and CDR2: SGHDN, FVKESK. V was cut by 0 bases and J by 5 bases, with 7 bases left in between. CDR3 size: 13 residues. The CDR3: CASSQDWKTEAFF. The CDR3, as DNA: TGTGCCAGCAGCCAAGATTGGAAGACTGAAGCTTTCTTT.

A remark on this clonotype: A read error may explain this, as a much larger clone is one base away. V and J are TRBV6-1 and TRBJ2-2; 12 bases map to TRBD2. This CDR3 has 16 amino acids. Germline V gives CDR1 MNHNS, CDR2 SASEGT. Here the CDR3 DNA reads TGTGCCAGCAGTAGACTAGCGGGAGTCAACACCGGGGAGCCGTTTTTT. Its translation: CASSRLAGVNTGEPFF.

The chain's CDR3 is CSGGQGGQPQHF. The CDR3 DNA reads as TGCAGCGGTGGGCAGGGCGGGCAGCCCCAGCATTTT. The J gene is TRBJ1-5, the V gene TRBV29-1; D perhaps matches TRBD1 (5 bases). Germline CDR1 and CDR2: SQVTM and ANQGSEA. The CDR3 is 12 residues long. V lost 7 bases, J lost 7 bases, and 14 bases lay in between.

The chain combines TRBV25-1 with TRBJ1-2; 7 nucleotides match TRBD1. V shed 11 bases, J shed 10 bases, and the junction held 13 bases outside the gene matches. Germline V gene data show CDR1 as MGHDK and CDR2 as SYGVNS. There are 12 residues in the CDR3. The CDR3 sequence is CADFTGTAVYTF. The CDR3 bases are TGTGCCGACTTCACCGGGACAGCCGTCTACACCTTC.

This rearrangement joins TRBV7-2 to TRBJ2-2, with a weak D call TRBD2 (6 bases). Germline V gives CDR1 SGHTA, CDR2 FQGNSA. This CDR3 region has 18 residues. Trimming took 6 bases from V and 0 from J, leaving 20 bases between them. The chain's CDR3 is CASSSKYIGGSNTGELFF. CDR3 bases: TGTGCCAGCAGTTCCAAATACATCGGGGGTTCGAACACCGGGGAGCTGTTTTTT.

This clonotype was counted between two and nine times. The CDR3 does not end in the conserved phenylalanine or tryptophan, so this is likely a read error. No DNA is shown, since the ends of the CDR3 on it are uncertain; the CDR3 is the one TCRdb lists. This sequence joins TRBV12-3 or TRBV12-4 and TRBJ2-6; TRBD1, as called in the table, went unchecked against the DNA. 9 amino acids form the CDR3, both terminal residues included. CDR3 sequence: CASSDPGTS.

This clonotype was picked up one time. The chain carries TRBV25-1 and TRBJ1-6, with D possibly TRBD1 on 6 matching bases. Deletions cut 4 bases from V and 6 bases from J, with 13 bases between. CDR1 is MGHDK and CDR2 is SYGVNS in the germline V gene. The CDR3 has 15 amino acids. The CDR3 is CASSALDSPNSPLHF. CDR3 nucleotide sequence: TGTGCCAGCAGTGCGTTGGACAGCCCTAATTCACCCCTCCACTTT.

As for this clonotype: Germline and junction disagree at one end, which may indicate a read error. The chain is built from TRBV10-3 and TRBJ2-5; possibly TRBD2 for D (7 bases). The CDR3 contains 17 residues. Germline V gene data show CDR1 as ENHRY and CDR2 as SYGVKD. CDR3 nucleotides: TGTGCCAGCAGTTACCCCGGGACACGGGGGGCAATGGAGACCCAGTACTTC. Translating it yields CASSYPGTRGAMETQYF.

This clonotype was observed a few times. V and J are TRBV19 and TRBJ2-5, with D unresolved. CDR3 length: 13 residues. CDR1 is LNHDA and CDR2 is SQIVND in the germline V gene (reference sequence). Trimming stripped 4 bases from V and 1 base from J, with 7 bases between. The CDR3 DNA is TGTGCCAGTAGTACGGGCCGCCAAGAGACCCAGTACTTC. Amino acids: CASSTGRQETQYF.

This chain joins TRBV29-1 and TRBJ2-7; TRBD1 is a possible D gene (6 bases). The germline CDR1 and CDR2 sequences are SQVTM and ANQGSEA. V lost 1 base and J lost 2, with 12 bases in between. The CDR3 consists of 14 residues. The CDR3 sequence is CSVEAQGPTYEQYF. The CDR3 DNA reads TGCAGCGTTGAAGCCCAGGGGCCCACCTACGAGCAGTACTTC.

The rearrangement uses TRBV29-1 and TRBJ2-3; D unresolved. V lost 5 bases and J lost 5, with 8 bases in between. Per the germline V gene, CDR1 is SQVTM and CDR2 is ANQGSEA. The CDR3 sequence is 11 residues long. The CDR3 DNA reads TGCAGCGTTCGGATGGGAGATACGCAGTATTTT. It encodes CSVRMGDTQYF.

V is TRBV25-1 and J is TRBJ1-6, with D possibly matching TRBD1 (6 bases). CDR3 length: 11 amino acids. Germline V lookup: CDR1 MGHDK, CDR2 SYGVNS. The V and J ends lost 8 bases and 10 bases respectively, with 9 bases between them. In DNA, the CDR3 is TGTGCCAGCCCAGGGGAATCACCCCTCCACTTT. As protein: CASPGESPLHF.

This clonotype showed up many times. The chain recombines TRBV7-3 with TRBJ2-6; D is perhaps TRBD2 (5 bases). CDR1 is SGHTA and CDR2 is FQGTGA in the germline V gene. V was clipped by 6 bases and J by 6 bases, with 21 bases between them. This CDR3 contains 17 residues. Here the CDR3 DNA reads TGTGCCAGCAGATTTCGCAGATACAAGGAGGAGGCCAACGTCCTGACTTTC. Translated, it gives CASRFRRYKEEANVLTF.